The rows below give T cell receptor beta chains drawn from one sample of a study of chemoradiotherapy in HPV16-positive cancers. Only in-frame clones appear in the TCRdb table, and some are missing; sequencing was by immunoSEQ multiplex PCR. Found here are under 10,000 clones, 85% to 90% of them singletons; the top ten hold about 4%. Material: blood, obtained from a patient who underwent chemoradiotherapy. The receptors here all came from a human donor with HPV-associated anogenital cancer. The CDR3 runs from the conserved cysteine through the conserved F or W. Each record gives: V gene, J gene, D gene, clone size, CDR3 DNA, CDR3 protein. A D gene is named only where the DNA matches it firmly. The listing skips clone size in some rows; elsewhere it reads once, few, many or a size class.

V: TRBV6-5; J: TRBJ1-4; D: .; size: .; DNA: TGTGCCAGCAGGCAGACAGGCCATGCCCCTGAAAAACTGTTTTTT; CDR3: CASRQTGHAPEKLFF
V: TRBV30; J: TRBJ1-5; D: .; size: .; DNA: TGTGCCTGGAGTGAAATGAGGGACCAGCCCCAGCATTTT; CDR3: CAWSEMRDQPQHF
V: TRBV5-6; J: TRBJ1-1; D: .; size: .; DNA: TGTGCCAGCAGAGTAGAGGGGGAAACGCAAGCTTTCTTT; CDR3: CASRVEGETQAFF
V: TRBV30; J: TRBJ2-7; D: .; size: .; DNA: TGTGCCTGGAGTGTTGGGTATGTCCCTTACGAGCAGTACTTC; CDR3: CAWSVGYVPYEQYF
V: TRBV5-6; J: TRBJ2-4; D: TRBD2; size: .; DNA: TGTGCCAGCAGCTTGGCACTAATTCTGGGGGGGAAGCCTCCGGCCTTC; CDR3: CASSLALILGGKPPAF
V: TRBV19; J: TRBJ1-1; D: .; size: .; DNA: TGTGCCAGTGCTACAGTGTGGGAGAACACTGAAGCTTTCTTT; CDR3: CASATVWENTEAFF
V: TRBV30; J: TRBJ1-4; D: .; size: .; DNA: TGTGCCTGGAGTAACGGGGGGGGGCCTAATGAAAAACTGTTTTTT; CDR3: CAWSNGGGPNEKLFF
V: TRBV2; J: TRBJ1-3; D: .; size: .; DNA: TGTGCCAGCAGTGAGATAACAGCCTCTGGAAACACCATATATTTT; CDR3: CASSEITASGNTIYF
V: TRBV14; J: TRBJ1-1; D: .; size: .; DNA: TGTGCCACCAGTACACGCGGTAGGTTGGACACTGAAGCTTTCTTT; CDR3: CATSTRGRLDTEAFF
V: TRBV4-1; J: TRBJ1-1; D: TRBD1; size: few; DNA: TGCGCCAGCAGCCAACAGGGGGACACTGAAGCTTTCTTT; CDR3: CASSQQGDTEAFF
V: TRBV28; J: TRBJ2-6; D: TRBD2; size: .; DNA: TGTGCCAGCAAGGACAGCGGGAGCTCTGGGGCCAACGTCCTGACTTTC; CDR3: CASKDSGSSGANVLTF
V: TRBV7-9; J: TRBJ2-7; D: .; size: .; DNA: TGTGCCAGCAGCCCGCAAGGGCGGAGAAGGGGCGAGCAGTACTTC; CDR3: CASSPQGRRRGEQYF
V: TRBV6-5; J: TRBJ1-2; D: .; size: few; DNA: TGTGCCAGCAGTTACTCGAATGTGGGACACCTGGGCGGCTACACCTTC; CDR3: CASSYSNVGHLGGYTF
V: TRBV5-1; J: TRBJ2-3; D: .; size: .; DNA: TGCGCCAGCAGACGCGACACAGATACGCAGTATTTT; CDR3: CASRRDTDTQYF
V: TRBV5-1; J: TRBJ1-4; D: .; size: .; DNA: TGCGCCAGCAGCTACGGGGGACGGACTAATGAAAAACTGTTTTTT; CDR3: CASSYGGRTNEKLFF
V: TRBV4-1; J: TRBJ2-1; D: TRBD1; size: .; DNA: TGCGCCAGCAGCGGCAGGGGGCTCGGCAATGAGCAGTTCTTC; CDR3: CASSGRGLGNEQFF
V: TRBV28; J: TRBJ2-3; D: .; size: .; DNA: TGTGCCAGCGGTACAGGGGAGGGAACAGATACGCAGTATTTT; CDR3: CASGTGEGTDTQYF
V: TRBV4-2; J: TRBJ2-1; D: .; size: once; DNA: TGTGCCAGCAGCCAAGCGGGACTCTTATTAAGCTCCTACAATGAGCAGTTCTTC; CDR3: CASSQAGLLLSSYNEQFF
V: TRBV4-1; J: TRBJ2-7; D: TRBD2; size: once; DNA: TGCGCCAGCAGCCAATTGGGACTAGCGGCCTCCTACGAGCAGTACTTC; CDR3: CASSQLGLAASYEQYF